Listed below are T cell receptor beta chains from one sample, sequenced in a study of PD-1 blockade in classical Hodgkin lymphoma. Using immunoSEQ multiplex PCR, the repertoire was profiled, and TCRdb retains in-frame clones only, with some absent. The data hold approximately 44,000 clones, with 55% to 80% observed a single time. The sample in question was peripheral blood mononuclear cells (PBMCs), obtained before the fourth cycle of nivolumab. The receptors shown here come from a human donor with classical Hodgkin lymphoma. Each CDR3 is given with its conserved first and last residue. The D gene is left open where the match is weak. The size field is filled for only some rows; it gives once, few, many or a size class.

CDR3nt: TGTGCCAGTAGTTTTACAGGGGTTGGCTACACCTTC; CDR3aa: CASSFTGVGYTF; j_gene: TRBJ1-2; d_gene: TRBD1; v_gene: TRBV19; abundance: NA; len: 12
CDR3nt: TGTGCCAGCAGTCTAGGGAGGTACAATGAGCAGTTCTTC; CDR3aa: CASSLGRYNEQFF; j_gene: TRBJ2-1; d_gene: NA; v_gene: TRBV7-4; abundance: once; len: 13
CDR3nt: TGTGCCAGCTCACCCACCCGGACAGGGGCTAATGAAAAACTGTTTTTT; CDR3aa: CASSPTRTGANEKLFF; j_gene: TRBJ1-4; d_gene: TRBD1; v_gene: TRBV18; abundance: once; len: 16
CDR3nt: TGTGCCAGCAGCTTAGCTCTAGGGGCCTCCTACGAGCAGTACTTC; CDR3aa: CASSLALGASYEQYF; j_gene: TRBJ2-7; d_gene: NA; v_gene: TRBV7-2; abundance: NA; len: 15
CDR3nt: TGTGCCAGCAGCCCGAGCCCAGGGGGCGGCAATCAGCCCCAGCATTTT; CDR3aa: CASSPSPGGGNQPQHF; j_gene: TRBJ1-5; d_gene: TRBD1; v_gene: TRBV27; abundance: few; len: 16
CDR3nt: TGTGCCAGCAGTGAAGGGACGGGGGAGGAAAAACTGTTTTTT; CDR3aa: CASSEGTGEEKLFF; j_gene: TRBJ1-4; d_gene: NA; v_gene: TRBV6-1; abundance: NA; len: 14
CDR3nt: TGTGCCAGCAGACCGACCGGGGGTAATTCACCCCTCCACTTT; CDR3aa: CASRPTGGNSPLHF; j_gene: TRBJ1-6; d_gene: NA; v_gene: TRBV6-5; abundance: NA; len: 14
CDR3nt: TGTGCCAGCAGCTCCAAGGCCGGGCACAGGGTGGGGACAGATACGCAGTATTTT; CDR3aa: CASSSKAGHRVGTDTQYF; j_gene: TRBJ2-3; d_gene: NA; v_gene: TRBV7-2; abundance: NA; len: 18
CDR3nt: TGTGCCATCAGTGAGTCGACATGGCTCACTGAAGCTTTCTTT; CDR3aa: CAISESTWLTEAFF; j_gene: TRBJ1-1; d_gene: NA; v_gene: TRBV10-3; abundance: few; len: 14
CDR3nt: TGTGCCAGCAGCTTATATGGAACTAGCGGGTCGACCTACAATGAGCAGTTCTTC; CDR3aa: CASSLYGTSGSTYNEQFF; j_gene: TRBJ2-1; d_gene: TRBD2; v_gene: TRBV11-1; abundance: few; len: 18
CDR3nt: TGTGCCAGCAGCTACCACCTAGCGGGGGGCGGGAATGAGCAGTTCTTC; CDR3aa: CASSYHLAGGGNEQFF; j_gene: TRBJ2-1; d_gene: TRBD2; v_gene: TRBV6-5; abundance: NA; len: 16
CDR3nt: TGTGCCAGCAGCTTAAACCGGGACAGGCGGAGCGAGCAGTACTTC; CDR3aa: CASSLNRDRRSEQYF; j_gene: TRBJ2-7; d_gene: TRBD1; v_gene: TRBV11-2; abundance: NA; len: 15
CDR3nt: TGTGCCAGCAGCATCGGGACAGATAATTCACCCCTCCACTTT; CDR3aa: CASSIGTDNSPLHF; j_gene: TRBJ1-6; d_gene: TRBD1; v_gene: TRBV5-8; abundance: NA; len: 14
CDR3nt: TGTGCCAGCAGTTACAAACTCACCTCCTGGCGGGAGACCCAGTACTTC; CDR3aa: CASSYKLTSWRETQYF; j_gene: TRBJ2-5; d_gene: NA; v_gene: TRBV6-7; abundance: NA; len: 16
CDR3nt: TGTGCCAGCAGTTTCACCGTCAGCGGGAGGGCCGATGAGCAGTTCTTC; CDR3aa: CASSFTVSGRADEQFF; j_gene: TRBJ2-1; d_gene: TRBD2; v_gene: TRBV27; abundance: NA; len: 16
CDR3nt: TGTGCCAGCAGTGACCCGGGACTCTACCCTTACGAGCAGTACTTC; CDR3aa: CASSDPGLYPYEQYF; j_gene: TRBJ2-7; d_gene: NA; v_gene: TRBV25-1; abundance: NA; len: 15
CDR3nt: TGTGCCACCAGTCAGGGGCCTGAAGCTTTCTTT; CDR3aa: CATSQGPEAFF; j_gene: TRBJ1-1; d_gene: NA; v_gene: TRBV28; abundance: NA; len: 11
CDR3nt: TGTGCCAGCAGCTTAGGGGTCAGGGCCTCCTACGAGCAGTACTTC; CDR3aa: CASSLGVRASYEQYF; j_gene: TRBJ2-7; d_gene: NA; v_gene: TRBV11-2; abundance: NA; len: 15
CDR3nt: TGTGCCTGGAGTGTACTAAAAGGGACTGAAGCTTTCTTT; CDR3aa: CAWSVLKGTEAFF; j_gene: TRBJ1-1; d_gene: NA; v_gene: TRBV30; abundance: NA; len: 13
CDR3nt: TGTGCCAGCAGCTTAGCGGGATTTAATTACGAGCAGTACTTC; CDR3aa: CASSLAGFNYEQYF; j_gene: TRBJ2-7; d_gene: NA; v_gene: TRBV7-9; abundance: NA; len: 14
CDR3nt: TGTGCCAGCAGCTTAGACGGGACGGATATCAATGAGCAGTTCTTC; CDR3aa: CASSLDGTDINEQFF; j_gene: TRBJ2-1; d_gene: NA; v_gene: TRBV7-9; abundance: NA; len: 15